Sequencing of this T cell receptor (beta chain) was carried out in a study of shared clonotypes between healthy human individuals. The data were produced by immunoSEQ multiplex PCR, yet TCRdb's version contains in-frame clones alone and is incomplete. The sample records about 490,000 clones, roughly 80% being singletons. The clonotype comes from a woman in her thirties or forties in good health. Some clones in this sample may be carry-over from other donors' samples. Sequenced sample: PBMCs.

CDR3 residues: CASALRLNTGELFF. CDR3 sequence (DNA): TGTGCCAGCGCTCTGCGACTGAACACCGGGGAGCTGTTTTTT. The rearrangement joins TRBV13 to TRBJ2-2; D call uncertain. The CDR3 is made up of 14 amino acids. V lost 8 bases and J lost 1, with 11 bases in between. Germline CDR1 is PRHDT and CDR2 is FYEKMQ (reference sequence). The whole variable domain, filled in from reference TRBV13 and TRBJ2-2, reads AAGVIQSPRHLIKEKRETATLKCYPIPRHDTVYWYQQGPGQDPQFLISFYEKMQSDKGSIPDRFSAQQFSDYHSELNMSSLELGDSALYFCASALRLNTGELFFGEGSRLTVL.